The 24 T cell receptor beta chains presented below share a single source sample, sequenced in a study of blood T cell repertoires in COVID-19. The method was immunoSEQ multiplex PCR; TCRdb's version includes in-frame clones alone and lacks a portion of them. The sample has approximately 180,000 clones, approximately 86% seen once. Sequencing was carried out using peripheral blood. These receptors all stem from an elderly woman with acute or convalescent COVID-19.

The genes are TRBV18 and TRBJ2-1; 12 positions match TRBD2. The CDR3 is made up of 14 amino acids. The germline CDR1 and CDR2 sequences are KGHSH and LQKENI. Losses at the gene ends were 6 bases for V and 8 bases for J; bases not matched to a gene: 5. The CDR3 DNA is TGTGCCAGCTCGCTAGCGGGGGGGCAGTATGAGCAGTTCTTC. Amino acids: CASSLAGGQYEQFF.

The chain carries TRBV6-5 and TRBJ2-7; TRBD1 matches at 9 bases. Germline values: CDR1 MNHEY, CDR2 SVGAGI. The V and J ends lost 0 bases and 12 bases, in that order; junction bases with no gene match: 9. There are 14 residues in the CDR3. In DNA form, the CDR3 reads TGTGCCAGCAGTTACTCCGGACAGGGGCCAATAAGGTACTTC. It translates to CASSYSGQGPIRYF.

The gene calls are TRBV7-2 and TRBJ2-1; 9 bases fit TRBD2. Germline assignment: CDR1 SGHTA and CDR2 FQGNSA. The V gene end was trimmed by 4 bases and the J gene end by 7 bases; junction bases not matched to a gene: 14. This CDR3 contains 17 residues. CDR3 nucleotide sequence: TGTGCCAGCAGCTCCGCCCCTTTAGCGGGGGCGGGGAATGAGCAGTTCTTC. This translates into CASSSAPLAGAGNEQFF.

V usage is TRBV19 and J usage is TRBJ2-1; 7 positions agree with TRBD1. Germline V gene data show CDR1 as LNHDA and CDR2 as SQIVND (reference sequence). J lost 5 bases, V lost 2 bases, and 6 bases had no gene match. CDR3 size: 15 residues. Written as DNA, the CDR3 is TGTGCCAGTAGTATACAAGGGACAGCCAACAATGAGCAGTTCTTC. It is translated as CASSIQGTANNEQFF.

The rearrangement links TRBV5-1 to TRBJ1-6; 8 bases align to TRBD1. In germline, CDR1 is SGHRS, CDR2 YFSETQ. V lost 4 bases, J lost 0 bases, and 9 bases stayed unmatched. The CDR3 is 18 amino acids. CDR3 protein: CASSITGTGDSYNSPLHF. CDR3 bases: TGCGCCAGCAGCATTACCGGGACAGGAGACTCCTATAATTCACCCCTCCACTTT.

CDR3 sequence: CASSANPPGQGDVLFF. CDR3 DNA sequence: TGTGCCAGCAGCGCCAACCCACCGGGACAGGGCGATGTGCTGTTTTTT. This chain links TRBV9 with TRBJ2-2; TRBD1 aligns across 9 bases. The germline gives CDR1 SGDLS, CDR2 YYNGEE. The CDR3 runs 16 residues. J gave up 13 bases and V 3 bases, and 16 bases lay outside the gene matches.

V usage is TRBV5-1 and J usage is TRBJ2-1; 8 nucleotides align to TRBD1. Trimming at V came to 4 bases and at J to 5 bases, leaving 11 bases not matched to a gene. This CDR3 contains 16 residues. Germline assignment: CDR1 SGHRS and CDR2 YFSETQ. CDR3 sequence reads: CASSVLPGQDNNEQFF. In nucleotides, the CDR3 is TGCGCCAGCAGCGTCCTTCCGGGACAGGATAACAATGAGCAGTTCTTC.

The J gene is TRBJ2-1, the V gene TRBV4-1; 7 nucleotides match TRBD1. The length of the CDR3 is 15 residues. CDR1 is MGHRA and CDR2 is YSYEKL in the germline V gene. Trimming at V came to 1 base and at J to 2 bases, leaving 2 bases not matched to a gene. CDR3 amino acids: CASSQAGTAYNEQFF. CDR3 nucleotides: TGCGCCAGCAGCCAAGCAGGGACAGCCTACAATGAGCAGTTCTTC.

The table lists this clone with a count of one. CDR3 nucleotide sequence: TGTGCCAGCAGCCAAGGACCCGGGACAGGGGAGACCCAGTACTTC. Residues: CASSQGPGTGETQYF. The chain employs TRBV3-1 (or the pseudogene TRBV3-2) and TRBJ2-5; 9 nucleotides agree with TRBD1. The CDR3 consists of 15 residues. V shed 1 base and J 5 bases; nucleotides not matched to a gene: 5. CDR1 and CDR2 from the germline V gene are LGHDT and YNNKEL (reference sequence).

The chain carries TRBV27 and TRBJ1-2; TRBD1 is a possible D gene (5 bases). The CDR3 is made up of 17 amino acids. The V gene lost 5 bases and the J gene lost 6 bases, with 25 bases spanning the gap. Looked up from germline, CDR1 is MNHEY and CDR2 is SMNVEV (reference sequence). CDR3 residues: CASSLVTSLGGGDGYTF. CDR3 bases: TGTGCCAGCAGTCTAGTCACCTCCCTGGGCGGGGGAGATGGCTACACCTTC.

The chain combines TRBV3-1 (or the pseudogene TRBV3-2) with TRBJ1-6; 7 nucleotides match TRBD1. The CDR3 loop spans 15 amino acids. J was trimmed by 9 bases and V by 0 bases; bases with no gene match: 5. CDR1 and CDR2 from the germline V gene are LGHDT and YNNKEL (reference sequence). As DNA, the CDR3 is TGTGCCAGCAGCCAAGAAGTGTCAGGGGGTTCACCCCTCCACTTT. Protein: CASSQEVSGGSPLHF.

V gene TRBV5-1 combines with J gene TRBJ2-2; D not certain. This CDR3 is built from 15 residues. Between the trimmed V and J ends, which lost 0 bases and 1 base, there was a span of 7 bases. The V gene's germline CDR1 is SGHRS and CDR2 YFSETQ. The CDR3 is CASSLVAGNTGELFF. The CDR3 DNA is TGCGCCAGCAGCTTGGTGGCAGGGAACACCGGGGAGCTGTTTTTT.

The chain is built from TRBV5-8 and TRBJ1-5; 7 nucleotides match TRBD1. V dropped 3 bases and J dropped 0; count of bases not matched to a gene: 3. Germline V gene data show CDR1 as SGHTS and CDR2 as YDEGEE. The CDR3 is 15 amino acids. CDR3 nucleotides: TGTGCCAGCAGCTACGGGACAGATAGCAATCAGCCCCAGCATTTT. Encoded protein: CASSYGTDSNQPQHF.

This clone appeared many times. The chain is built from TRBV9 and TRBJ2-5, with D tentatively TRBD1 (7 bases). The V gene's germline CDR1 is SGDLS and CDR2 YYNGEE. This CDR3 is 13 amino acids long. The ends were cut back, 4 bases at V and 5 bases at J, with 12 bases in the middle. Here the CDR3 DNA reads TGTGCCAGCAGCTCAGGGGGGAGTGAGACCCAGTACTTC. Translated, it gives CASSSGGSETQYF.

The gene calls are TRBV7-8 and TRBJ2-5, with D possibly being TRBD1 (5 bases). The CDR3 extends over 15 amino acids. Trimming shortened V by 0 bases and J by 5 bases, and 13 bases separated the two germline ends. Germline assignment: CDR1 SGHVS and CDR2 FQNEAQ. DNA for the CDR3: TGTGCCAGCAGCTTAGCGGCAGGGCAGGGCGAGACCCAGTACTTC. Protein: CASSLAAGQGETQYF.

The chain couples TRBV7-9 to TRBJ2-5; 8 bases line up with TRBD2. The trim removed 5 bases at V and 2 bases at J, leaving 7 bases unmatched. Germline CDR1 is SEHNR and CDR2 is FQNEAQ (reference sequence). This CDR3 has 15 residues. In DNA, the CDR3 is TGTGCCAGCAGCCTCGGGGTAGCGGGACAAGAGACCCAGTACTTC. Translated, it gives CASSLGVAGQETQYF.

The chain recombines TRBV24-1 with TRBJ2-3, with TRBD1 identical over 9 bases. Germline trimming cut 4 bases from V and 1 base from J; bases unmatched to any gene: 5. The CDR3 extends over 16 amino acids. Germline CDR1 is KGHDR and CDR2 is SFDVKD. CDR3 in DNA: TGTGCCACCAGTGAGTCTCGGACAGGGGGCACAGATACGCAGTATTTT. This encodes CATSESRTGGTDTQYF.

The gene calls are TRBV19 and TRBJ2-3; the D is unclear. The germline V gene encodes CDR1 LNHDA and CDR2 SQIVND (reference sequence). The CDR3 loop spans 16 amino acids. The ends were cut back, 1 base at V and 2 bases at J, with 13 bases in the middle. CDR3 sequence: CASSIVWRRLTDTQYF. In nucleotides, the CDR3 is TGTGCCAGTAGTATAGTCTGGCGGAGACTCACAGATACGCAGTATTTT.

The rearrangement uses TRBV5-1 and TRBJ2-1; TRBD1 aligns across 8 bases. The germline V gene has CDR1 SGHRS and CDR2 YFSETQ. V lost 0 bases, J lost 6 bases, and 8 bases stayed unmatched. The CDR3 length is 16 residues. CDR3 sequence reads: CASSLDGQGPRNEQFF. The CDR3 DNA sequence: TGCGCCAGCAGCTTGGACGGACAGGGCCCTCGCAATGAGCAGTTCTTC.

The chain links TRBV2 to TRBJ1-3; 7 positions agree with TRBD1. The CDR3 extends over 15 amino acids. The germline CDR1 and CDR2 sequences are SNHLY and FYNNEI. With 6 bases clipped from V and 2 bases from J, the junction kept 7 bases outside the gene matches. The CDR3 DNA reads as TGTGCCAGCAGGGACAGGACAGGAGCTGGAAACACCATATATTTT. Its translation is CASRDRTGAGNTIYF.

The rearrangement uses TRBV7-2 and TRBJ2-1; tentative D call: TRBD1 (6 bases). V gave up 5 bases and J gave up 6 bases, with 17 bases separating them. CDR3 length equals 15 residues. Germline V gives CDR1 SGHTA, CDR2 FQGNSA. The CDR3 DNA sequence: TGTGCCAGCAGCACCTTTCCGGGACAACGCAATGAGCAGTTCTTC. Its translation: CASSTFPGQRNEQFF.

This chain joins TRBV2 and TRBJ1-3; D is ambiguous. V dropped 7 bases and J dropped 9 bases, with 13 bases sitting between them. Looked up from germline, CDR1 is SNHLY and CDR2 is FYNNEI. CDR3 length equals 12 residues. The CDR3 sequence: CASTTLAGTIYF. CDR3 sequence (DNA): TGTGCCAGCACCACCTTAGCTGGCACCATATATTTT.

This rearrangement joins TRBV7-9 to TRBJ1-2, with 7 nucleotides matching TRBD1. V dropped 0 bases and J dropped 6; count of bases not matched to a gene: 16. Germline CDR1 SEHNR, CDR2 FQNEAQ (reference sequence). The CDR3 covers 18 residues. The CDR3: CASSLADPLLTGKNGYTF. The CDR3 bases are TGTGCCAGCAGCTTAGCCGACCCTTTACTGACAGGGAAAAATGGCTACACCTTC.

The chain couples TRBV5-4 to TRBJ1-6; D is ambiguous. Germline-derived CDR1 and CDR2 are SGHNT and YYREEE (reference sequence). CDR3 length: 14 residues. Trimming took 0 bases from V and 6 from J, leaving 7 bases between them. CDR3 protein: CASSLGQANSPLHF. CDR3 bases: TGTGCCAGCAGCTTGGGCCAGGCTAATTCACCCCTCCACTTT.